These T cell receptor beta chains were read from a single sample in a study of regulatory T cells in long-lasting Graves disease. A single record per CDR3 protein comes from TCRdb applying MiXCR to the multiplex PCR reads. The table shows 400,000 to 500,000 distinct CDR3 sequences, with roughly 21% occurring only once. Sequenced material: peripheral blood mononuclear cells (PBMCs), taken when the disease was refractory, from a patient treated with antithyroid drugs. Source of these receptors: a female donor with Graves disease. CDR3s include the opening cysteine and the closing phenylalanine or tryptophan. A D gene is named only where the DNA matches it firmly. Some rows mark clone size as missing; the rest say once, few, many or name a class of expanded clone.

j_gene,v_gene,abundance,d_gene,CDR3nt,CDR3aa
TRBJ1-4,TRBV18,-,-,TGTGCCAGCTCACCTCTAGGCAGGGGTGCAAGTGAAAAACTGTTTTTT,CASSPLGRGASEKLFF
TRBJ1-6,TRBV11-2,-,-,TGTGCCAGCAGCCAAGATTTCATGAATTCACCCCTCCACTTT,CASSQDFMNSPLHF
TRBJ1-4,TRBV19,-,TRBD1,TGTGCCAGTAGTTCAACGCCGGGACAGAGTAATGAAAAACCGTTTTTT,CASSSTPGQSNEKPFF
TRBJ1-5,TRBV27,many,TRBD1,TGTGCCAGCAGTCCGGGACAGGGTTTGCAGCCCCAGCATTTT,CASSPGQGLQPQHF
TRBJ2-7,TRBV4-1,-,-,TGCGCCAGCAGCCAAGACAGTCAATTTGCCTACGAGCAGTACTTC,CASSQDSQFAYEQYF
TRBJ1-1,TRBV6-1,few,-,TGTGCCAGCATAACAAGTTCTGAAGCTTTCTTT,CASITSSEAFF
TRBJ1-1,TRBV6-5,many,-,TGTGCCAGCAGTTTCGGTCAGTCGAACACTGAAGCTTTCTTT,CASSFGQSNTEAFF
TRBJ2-5,TRBV19,many,-,TGTGCCACTGGACAGACGGAGACCCAGTACTTC,CATGQTETQYF
TRBJ1-1,TRBV7-2,-,-,TGTGCCAGCAGCTTAGATTGGGGGGTGAACACTGAAGCTTTCTTT,CASSLDWGVNTEAFF
TRBJ2-7,TRBV30,few,TRBD1,TGTGCCTGGAGTCCAGGGACAGGGGACGAGCAGTACTTC,CAWSPGTGDEQYF
TRBJ2-2,TRBV7-8,few,-,TGTGCCAGCAGGAGGGGAAGGTCCTCGGGCACCGGGGAGCTGTTTTTT,CASRRGRSSGTGELFF
TRBJ2-7,TRBV20-1,many,TRBD1,TGCAGTGCGGAAGGGGGCGGCTACGAGCAGTACTTC,CSAEGGGYEQYF
TRBJ2-7,TRBV24-1,many,TRBD2,TGTGCCACCAGTGAGGGCGGGAGCTACGAGCAGTACTTC,CATSEGGSYEQYF
TRBJ1-5,TRBV28,many,TRBD1,TGTGCCAGCAGTTCTCCGACAGGGGGCGATAACAATCAGCCCCAGCATTTT,CASSSPTGGDNNQPQHF
TRBJ2-5,TRBV7-3,many,TRBD1,TGTGCCAGCCGTAAAGGGGGCGAAGAGACCCAGTACTTC,CASRKGGEETQYF
TRBJ2-3,TRBV6-2/TRBV6-3,few,-,TGTGCCAGCAGTTCCATAATGGGGGAAGACACAGATACGCAGTATTTT,CASSSIMGEDTDTQYF
TRBJ1-1,TRBV7-6,few,-,TGTGCCAGCAGCTTAGGGGATAAACCGAACACTGAAGCTTTCTTT,CASSLGDKPNTEAFF
TRBJ2-1,TRBV28,-,-,TGTGCCAGCAGTTTGGCGGTGAGCTCCTACAATGAGCAGTTCTTC,CASSLAVSSYNEQFF
TRBJ2-7,TRBV5-1,-,TRBD1,TGCGCCAGCAGCGTTGGCCGGGACAGAGCGTCCTACGAGCAGTACTTC,CASSVGRDRASYEQYF
TRBJ2-7,TRBV3-1,few,TRBD2,TGTGCCAGCAGCCAAGGCAGCGGGAGCTGGTACGAGCAGTACTTC,CASSQGSGSWYEQYF
TRBJ2-7,TRBV4-3,-,TRBD1,TGCGCCAGCAGCCAAGGGACAGGGGTCTCCTACGAGCAGTACTTC,CASSQGTGVSYEQYF
TRBJ1-3,TRBV2,many,-,TGTGCCAGTCACAGGGACTCTGGAAACACCATATATTTT,CASHRDSGNTIYF
TRBJ1-1,TRBV7-3,few,-,TGTGCCAGCAGCCCGGTGGGGGGGGTGGAAGCTTTCTTT,CASSPVGGVEAFF
TRBJ1-1,TRBV7-2,-,-,TGTGCCAGCAGCCAAGGACAGAGCACTGAAGCTTTCTTT,CASSQGQSTEAFF
TRBJ2-7,TRBV20-1,-,-,TGCAGTGCTAGTCGGGACCTCGGGCGGTCCCAGGGGTCCTTC,CSASRDLGRSQGSF
TRBJ1-1,TRBV30,-,-,TGTGCCTGGAGTGTAGGGAACACTGAAGCTTTCTTT,CAWSVGNTEAFF
TRBJ2-7,TRBV28,many,-,TGTGCCAGCAGCCACCGGGTTGGGAGCTACGAGCAGTACTTC,CASSHRVGSYEQYF
TRBJ2-5,TRBV5-1,few,-,TGCGCCAGCAGCTTTCGGCCAGCCGAGGGGCAAGAGACCCAGTACTTC,CASSFRPAEGQETQYF
TRBJ1-6,TRBV9,-,-,TGTGCCAGCAGCGTGTGGGACGGCGCTTCACCCCTCCACTTT,CASSVWDGASPLHF
TRBJ2-7,TRBV18,few,TRBD1,TGTGCCAGCTCACCCAACCCCGGGACAGGGACCTACGAGCAGTACTTC,CASSPNPGTGTYEQYF
TRBJ2-5,TRBV3-1,few,-,TGTGCCAGCAGCCACGGGAACAGCGGGTTCCAAGAGACCCAGTACTTC,CASSHGNSGFQETQYF
TRBJ2-3,TRBV28,-,-,TGTGCCAGCAGTTCGGGACCCTCTACGCAGTATTTT,CASSSGPSTQYF
TRBJ1-4,TRBV9,-,-,TGTGCCAGCAGCGTAGACCCGACGGGGCTTCCGACTAATGAAAAACTGTTTTTT,CASSVDPTGLPTNEKLFF
TRBJ2-7,TRBV28,many,-,TGTGCCAGCAAGCCGGGGAGTAGCGCCTACGAGCAGTACTTC,CASKPGSSAYEQYF
TRBJ1-5,TRBV7-9,few,-,TGTGCCAGCAGCCTAGATCCCCTGGTAGGCAATCAGCCCCAGCATTTT,CASSLDPLVGNQPQHF
TRBJ2-7,TRBV6-1,few,TRBD1,TGTGCCAGCCTGGACAGGGGGAAGTACGAGCAGTACTTC,CASLDRGKYEQYF
TRBJ2-7,TRBV28,many,-,TGTGCCAGCATAAAGCCCGGGACGGTTGTCTACGAGCAGTACTTC,CASIKPGTVVYEQYF
TRBJ2-6,TRBV28,many,-,TGTGCCAGCACCCCAAGGTCCCCTGGGGCCAACGTCCTGACTTTC,CASTPRSPGANVLTF